This note documents a single T cell receptor beta chain sequence. This sample was taken from a study of CD8 T cells in Susac syndrome. The authors reverse transcribed roughly 0.5 to 1 ug RNA with random hexamers. TCRdb reprocessed the immunoSEQ multiplex PCR reads via MiXCR and lists one record per CDR3 protein. This sample has some 190,000 distinct CDR3 sequences, with less than 95% found just once. The sequence came from a human donor with Susac syndrome. Sequencing was carried out using CD4+ T cells from PBMCs.

DNA for the CDR3: TGTGCCAGCAGTTCTAACCTGAACACTGAAGCTTTCTTT. It yields the protein CASSSNLNTEAFF. V is TRBV6-5 and J is TRBJ1-1; no firm D call. Trimming cost V 4 bases and J 0 bases, with 6 bases left between them. CDR1 is MNHEY, CDR2 SVGAGI, per germline. The CDR3 consists of 13 residues.